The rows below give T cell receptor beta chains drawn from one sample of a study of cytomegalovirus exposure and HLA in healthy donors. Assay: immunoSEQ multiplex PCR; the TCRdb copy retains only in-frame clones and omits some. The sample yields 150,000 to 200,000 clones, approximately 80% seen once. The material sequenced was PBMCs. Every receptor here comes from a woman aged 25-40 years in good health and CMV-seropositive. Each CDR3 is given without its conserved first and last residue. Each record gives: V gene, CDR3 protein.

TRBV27 ASGTGAGYT
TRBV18 ASSLDSRGYGYT
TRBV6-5 ASTSNFNEKLF
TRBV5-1 ASRSLGSESYNEQF
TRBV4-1 ASSHPLNTEAF
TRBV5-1 ASKRSGPGETQY
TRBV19 ASSPTGTGNTEAF
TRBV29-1 SVPRAGEETQY
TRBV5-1 ASSLGGGETQY
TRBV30 AWNEGNSGNTIY
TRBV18 ASSQSPKTSGTNEQF
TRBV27 ASSLLGTSGTTYNEQF
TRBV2 ASTPQGSHGELF
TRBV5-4 ASSLGGGLNGAEAF
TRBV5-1 ASSKTGTLRWNEQF
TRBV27 ASSFGRGAGELF
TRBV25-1 ASRQGARDEQF
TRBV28 ASSFIIGVQF
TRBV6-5 ASRSGASGNTIY
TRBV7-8 ASSPRGIGYGYT
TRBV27 ASSSSGSSYNEQF
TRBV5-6 ASSPTRNTGELF
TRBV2 ASTLATRYNEQF
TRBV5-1 ASSLPSEDEQY
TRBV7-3 ASSGEGSSYNEQF
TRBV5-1 ASSPRTGLYEQY
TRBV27 ASSLSSPVAGLYNEQF
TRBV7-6 ASSLGVLGEAF
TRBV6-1 ASSGGTGSSTGELF
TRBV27 ASSGLAGVGELF
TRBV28 ASSLGGEETQY
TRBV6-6 ASSYRGKDSGNTIY
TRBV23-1 ASISQGNAMNEQF
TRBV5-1 ASSLERIMSTEAF
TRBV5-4 ASSTGQGLYEQY
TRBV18 ASSPEQGLNQPQH
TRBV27 ASSSRGGGGGDTQY